This TCR beta chain was captured in a study of blood T cell repertoires in COVID-19. Study overall: Sites in the United States, Italy and Spain provided acute and convalescent COVID-19 samples. From T cells, B-cell-depleted T cells, or PBMCs came the material, which was cDNA or gDNA.

V lost 6 bases and J 8 bases, leaving 16 bases between the germline ends. The CDR3 totals 13 residues. The germline V gene encodes CDR1 SQVTM and CDR2 ANQGSEA. Per the study methods: Estimates of nucleated cell counts were drawn from the amplification of reference gene primers. The method was immunoSEQ multiplex PCR; TCRdb's version includes in-frame clones alone and lacks a portion of them. V and J calls and clone size are as listed in that table; D and trimming were resolved from the DNA. The sample yields about 74,000 clones, roughly 88% seen once. This clonotype was obtained from a woman aged 80 or older with active or convalescent COVID-19. The chain uses TRBV29-1 and TRBJ2-2; tentative D call: TRBD1 (6 bases). Material for sequencing was peripheral blood. Here the CDR3 DNA reads TGCAGCGTGAAGACAGGTGGGGATGGGGAGCTGTTTTTT. This translates into CSVKTGGDGELFF.